This T cell receptor (beta chain) appears in the sequencing data of a study of regulatory T cells in long-lasting Graves disease. Study conclusions and caveats: Relative to new patients (roughly 970), persistent patients exhibited greater sharing of public clonotypes (around 3,000). With persistent disease, TRBV28, TRBJ1-2 and TRBJ2-5 were the favored segments.

This clonotype has a count of ten or more. Its antigen is not identified. Investigators prepared the TCR beta libraries by applying iRepertoire HTBI primers and Arm-PCR of CDR3 regions. Authors' methods: The study identified 50 to 70 TRBV and about 13 TRBJ segments across samples. TCRdb re-called the multiplex PCR reads with MiXCR, one entry per CDR3 protein. For this entry, the V and J calls and clone size follow TCRdb and not the study's own pipeline. The table lists 200,000 to 300,000 distinct CDR3 sequences, 20% of them singletons, with 11% to 15% in the top ten. Specified time point: newly diagnosed GD, antithyroid drugs for less than 3 months. The TCR library was prepared using RNA isolated from PBMCs. The guidelines of the American Thyroid Association were the basis for diagnosing Graves' disease. The CDR3 loop spans 16 amino acids. Germline CDR1 reads SEHNR; CDR2 reads FQNEAQ (reference sequence). Trimming at V came to 3 bases and at J to 4 bases, leaving 4 bases not matched to a gene.

This material consisted of peripheral blood mononuclear cells (PBMCs), taken at new diagnosis, from a patient treated with antithyroid drugs. The clonotype originates from a female donor with Graves disease. The gene calls are TRBV7-9 and TRBJ2-2; the match to TRBD2 covers 11 bases. CDR3 DNA: TGTGCCAGCAGCTTTGGGACTAGCGGACCCACCGGGGAGCTGTTTTTT. Translating gives CASSFGTSGPTGELFF.